This T cell receptor (beta chain) emerged from a study of cytomegalovirus exposure and HLA in healthy donors. The germline CDR1 and CDR2 sequences are KGHSH and LQKENI. Trimming removed 3 bases from V and 6 bases from J, with 14 bases in between. The CDR3 has 14 amino acids. The primer mix had 60 Vbeta and 13 Jbeta primers. Produced via immunoSEQ multiplex PCR; TCRdb's table is partial and in-frame only. This sample has a few hundred thousand clones, with almost 80% found just once. The chain carries TRBV18 and TRBJ1-1; a possible D gene is TRBD1 (6 bases). The sequencing sample was made of PBMCs. The clonotype originates from a man aged 18 to 35 in good health and CMV-seronegative. As DNA, the CDR3 is TGTGCCAGCTCACCTTCAGGGGAGAGGGCTGAAGCTTTCTTT. Its translation is CASSPSGERAEAFF.